Shown below are 14 T cell receptor beta chains from a single sample sequenced in a study of blood T cells in healthy people across ages. The second PCR ran roughly 6 to 11 cycles with a sample-barcoded 5' primer and J-beta primers. TCRdb reprocessed the 5' RACE reads via MiXCR and lists one record per CDR3 protein. The sample records 800,000 to 1,300,000 distinct CDR3 sequences, approximately 25% being singletons. Another study also made use of these data, one on T cells of mothers and their children.

Sequencing input: blood. The receptors here all came from a girl between 2 and 10 years old in good health.

There are a few counts of this clonotype. The V and J genes are TRBV6-6 and TRBJ1-2, with D tentatively TRBD1 (6 bases). Germline CDR1 MNHNY, CDR2 SVGAGI (reference sequence). V shed 4 bases and J shed 4 bases, with 13 bases lying between them. There are 14 residues in the CDR3. The CDR3 DNA reads as TGTGCCAGCAGTTGGGGGGACACTCTCTATGGCTACACCTTC. This encodes CASSWGDTLYGYTF.

The chain links TRBV7-9 to TRBJ2-3; 10 bases match TRBD1. With V trimmed by 5 bases and J by 0 bases, 5 bases remained unmatched. The CDR3 is 16 amino acids. Germline values: CDR1 SEHNR, CDR2 FQNEAQ (reference sequence). CDR3 residues: CASSPGQGTSTDTQYF. CDR3 in DNA: TGTGCCAGCAGCCCGGGACAGGGGACTAGCACAGATACGCAGTATTTT.

This clonotype was counted between two and nine times. This chain connects TRBV7-9 to TRBJ2-2; the D is unclear. Germline V gene data show CDR1 as SEHNR and CDR2 as FQNEAQ (reference sequence). This CDR3 comprises 15 residues. V gave up 7 bases and J gave up 5 bases, with 17 bases separating them. The CDR3 DNA sequence: TGTGCCAGCACCCCTGCGCAAGGGTTTACCGGGGAGCTGTTTTTT. Encoded protein: CASTPAQGFTGELFF.

The rearrangement joins TRBV20-1 to TRBJ1-2; D not resolved. The CDR3 contains 14 residues. Trimming removed 0 bases from V and 4 bases from J, with 12 bases in between. The germline CDR1 and CDR2 sequences are DFQATT and SNEGSKA (reference sequence). In DNA form, the CDR3 reads TGCAGTGCTAGAGATGATAAGGGTCTCTATGGCTACACCTTC. It codes for CSARDDKGLYGYTF.

This clonotype was seen more than once but under ten times. The genes are TRBV27 and TRBJ2-3; D remains unclear. In germline, CDR1 is MNHEY, CDR2 SMNVEV (reference sequence). This CDR3 spans 14 amino acids. The germline V and J ends were trimmed by 1 base and 14 bases, with 19 bases remaining between them. The CDR3 DNA sequence: TGTGCCAGCAGTTTATATGCAAACCCAGCCCTAAGGTATTTT. This codes for CASSLYANPALRYF.

The V and J genes are TRBV7-3 and TRBJ1-2; D possibly corresponds to TRBD1 (5 bases). Germline V gene sequence: CDR1 SGHTA, CDR2 FQGTGA. The CDR3 sequence is 14 residues long. Trimming left V 2 bases short and J 4 bases short, with 11 bases between. The DNA of the CDR3 is TGTGCCAGCAGCTTAGTAGCTGGGACCTATGGCTACACCTTC. It codes for CASSLVAGTYGYTF.

This clonotype came up a few times. The chain employs TRBV5-1 and TRBJ2-5; D gene ambiguous. Germline CDR1 SGHRS, CDR2 YFSETQ. Trimming left V 0 bases short and J 7 bases short, with 10 bases between. This CDR3 contains 13 residues. CDR3 amino acids: CASSLDGMGTQYF. The CDR3 bases are TGCGCCAGCAGCTTGGATGGGATGGGGACCCAGTACTTC.

The chain recombines TRBV7-3 with TRBJ2-3; D possibly matches TRBD1 or TRBD2 (5 bases each). The CDR3 loop spans 14 amino acids. The V end was cut by 3 bases, the J end by 2 bases, with 9 bases between. Germline CDR1 and CDR2: SGHTA and FQGTGA. DNA for the CDR3: TGTGCCAGCAGCTTGGGGGAACACACAGATACGCAGTATTTT. Protein product: CASSLGEHTDTQYF.

V is TRBV7-2 and J is TRBJ2-5; the match to TRBD2 covers 8 bases. Germline V gene data show CDR1 as SGHTA and CDR2 as FQGNSA. The trim removed 5 bases at V and 3 bases at J, leaving 8 bases unmatched. This CDR3 is 15 amino acids long. Here the CDR3 reads CASSPGGGGKETQYF. CDR3 coding DNA: TGTGCCAGCAGCCCCGGGGGGGGCGGTAAAGAGACCCAGTACTTC.

This clonotype was counted once. The chain recombines TRBV29-1 with TRBJ2-2, with a weak D call TRBD2 (5 bases). The CDR3 sequence is 12 residues long. V gave up 3 bases and J gave up 6 bases, with 8 bases separating them. Per germline, CDR1 SQVTM and CDR2 ANQGSEA. CDR3 region: CSVELEAGELFF. The CDR3 DNA is TGCAGCGTTGAGTTGGAGGCCGGGGAGCTGTTTTTT.

V usage is TRBV6-4 and J usage is TRBJ2-1; D perhaps matches TRBD2 (7 bases). The CDR3 has 14 residues. V shed 3 bases and J shed 4 bases, with 10 bases lying between them. Germline V gives CDR1 MRHNA, CDR2 SNTAGT. The CDR3 nucleotides read TGTGCCAGCAGTGAGGGAGGGGGGTACAATGAGCAGTTCTTC. This codes for CASSEGGGYNEQFF.

This sequence joins TRBV14 and TRBJ1-4; a weak D match, TRBD1 (6 bases). Germline values: CDR1 SGHDN, CDR2 FVKESK. Trimming pared 3 bases from V and 4 bases from J, leaving 15 bases between. The CDR3 is 16 amino acids. The CDR3 reads CASSHQQGRDNEKLFF. CDR3 coding DNA: TGTGCCAGCAGCCACCAGCAGGGGAGAGATAATGAAAAACTGTTTTTT.

This chain connects TRBV20-1 to TRBJ2-1; D is possibly TRBD2 (5 bases). Germline CDR1 DFQATT, CDR2 SNEGSKA (reference sequence). The V gene lost 2 bases and the J gene lost 5 bases, with 13 bases spanning the gap. The CDR3 totals 14 residues. The CDR3 sequence is CSARPPGNHNEQFF. Written as DNA, the CDR3 is TGCAGTGCTAGACCTCCCGGGAATCACAATGAGCAGTTCTTC.

The chain links TRBV20-1 to TRBJ1-1; D unresolved. The V and J ends lost 3 bases and 3 bases respectively, with 11 bases between them. CDR3 length: 13 amino acids. CDR1 and CDR2 from the germline V gene are DFQATT and SNEGSKA (reference sequence). CDR3 region: CSARRGWDTEAFF. CDR3 bases: TGCAGTGCTAGGCGGGGATGGGACACTGAAGCTTTCTTT.